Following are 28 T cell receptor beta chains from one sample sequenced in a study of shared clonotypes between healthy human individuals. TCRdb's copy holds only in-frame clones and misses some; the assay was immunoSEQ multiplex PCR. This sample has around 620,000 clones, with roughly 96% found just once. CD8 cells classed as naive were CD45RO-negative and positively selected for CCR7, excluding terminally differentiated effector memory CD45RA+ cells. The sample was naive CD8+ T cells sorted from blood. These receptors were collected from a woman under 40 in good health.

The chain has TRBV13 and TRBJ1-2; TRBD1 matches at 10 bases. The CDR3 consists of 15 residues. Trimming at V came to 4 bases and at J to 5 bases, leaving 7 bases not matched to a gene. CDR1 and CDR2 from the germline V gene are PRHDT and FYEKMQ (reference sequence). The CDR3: CASSSRDRGGYGYTF. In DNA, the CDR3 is TGTGCCAGCAGCTCCCGGGACAGGGGAGGGTATGGCTACACCTTC.

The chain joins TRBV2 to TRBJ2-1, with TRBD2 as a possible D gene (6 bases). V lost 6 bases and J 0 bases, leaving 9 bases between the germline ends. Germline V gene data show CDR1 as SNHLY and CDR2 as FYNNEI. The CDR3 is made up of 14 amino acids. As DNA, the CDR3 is TGTGCCAGCAGCCCGACTAGCTCCTACAATGAGCAGTTCTTC. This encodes CASSPTSSYNEQFF.

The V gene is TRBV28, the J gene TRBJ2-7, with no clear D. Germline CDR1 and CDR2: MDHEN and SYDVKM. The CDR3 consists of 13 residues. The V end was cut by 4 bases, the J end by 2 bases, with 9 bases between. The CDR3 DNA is TGTGCCAGCAGTTGGCCACTCCCCTACGAGCAGTACTTC. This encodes CASSWPLPYEQYF.

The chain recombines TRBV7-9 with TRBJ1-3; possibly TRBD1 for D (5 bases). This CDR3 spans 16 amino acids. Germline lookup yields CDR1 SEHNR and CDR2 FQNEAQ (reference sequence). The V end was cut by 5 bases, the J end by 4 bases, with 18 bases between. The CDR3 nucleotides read TGTGCCAGCAGCACCGCCGGGACCCAGTCCGGAAACACCATATATTTT. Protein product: CASSTAGTQSGNTIYF.

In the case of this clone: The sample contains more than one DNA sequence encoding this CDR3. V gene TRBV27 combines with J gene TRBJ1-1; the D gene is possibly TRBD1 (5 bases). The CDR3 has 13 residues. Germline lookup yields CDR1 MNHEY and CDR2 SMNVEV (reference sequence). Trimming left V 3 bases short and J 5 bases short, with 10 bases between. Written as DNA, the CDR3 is TGTGCCAGCAGTTTCCTGGGGGGAACTGAAGCTTTCTTT. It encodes CASSFLGGTEAFF.

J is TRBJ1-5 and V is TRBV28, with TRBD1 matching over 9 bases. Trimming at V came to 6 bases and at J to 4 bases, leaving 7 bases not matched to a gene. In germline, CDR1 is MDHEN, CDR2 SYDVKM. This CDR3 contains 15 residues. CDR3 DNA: TGTGCCAGCAGAGACAGGGGGATCGAAAATCAGCCCCAGCATTTT. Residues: CASRDRGIENQPQHF.

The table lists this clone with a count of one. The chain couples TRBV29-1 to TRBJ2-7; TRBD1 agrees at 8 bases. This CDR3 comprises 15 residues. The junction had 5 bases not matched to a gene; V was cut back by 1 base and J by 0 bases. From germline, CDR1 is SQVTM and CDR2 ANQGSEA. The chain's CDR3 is CSVEARDRSSYEQYF. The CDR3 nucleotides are TGCAGCGTTGAAGCCCGGGACAGGAGCTCCTACGAGCAGTACTTC.

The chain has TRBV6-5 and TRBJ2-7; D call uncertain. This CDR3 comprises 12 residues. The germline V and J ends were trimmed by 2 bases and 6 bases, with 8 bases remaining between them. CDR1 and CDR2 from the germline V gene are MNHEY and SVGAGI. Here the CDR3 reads CASSYSPPEQYF. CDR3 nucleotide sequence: TGTGCCAGCAGTTACAGCCCACCCGAGCAGTACTTC.

Here the CDR3 DNA reads TGTGCCAGCGGAAACAGGGGATCTGGAAACACCATATATTTT. Encoded protein: CASGNRGSGNTIYF. This sequence joins TRBV11-2 and TRBJ1-3; TRBD1 matches 7 bases. J gave up 1 base and V 8 bases, and 5 bases lay outside the gene matches. The CDR3 covers 14 residues. Germline lookup yields CDR1 SGHAT and CDR2 FQNNGV. The full variable domain, completed using reference TRBV11-2 and TRBJ1-3, is EAGVAQSPRYKIIEKRQSVAFWCNPISGHATLYWYQQILGQGPKLLIQFQNNGVVDDSQLPKDRFSAERLKGVDSTLKIQPAKLEDSAVYLCASGNRGSGNTIYFGEGSWLTVV.

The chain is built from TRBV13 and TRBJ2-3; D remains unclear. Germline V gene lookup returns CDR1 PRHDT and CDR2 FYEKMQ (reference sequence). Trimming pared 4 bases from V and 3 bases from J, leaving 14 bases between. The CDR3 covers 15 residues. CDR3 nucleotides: TGTGCCAGCAGCTGGCGAGAGAATGGTACAGATACGCAGTATTTT. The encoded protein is CASSWRENGTDTQYF.

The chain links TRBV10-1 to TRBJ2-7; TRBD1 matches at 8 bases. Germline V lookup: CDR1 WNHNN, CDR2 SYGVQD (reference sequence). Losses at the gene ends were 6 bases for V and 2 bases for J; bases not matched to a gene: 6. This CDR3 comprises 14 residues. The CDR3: CASSPGRGPYEQYF. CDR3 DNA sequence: TGCGCCAGCAGCCCCGGCAGGGGGCCCTACGAGCAGTACTTC.

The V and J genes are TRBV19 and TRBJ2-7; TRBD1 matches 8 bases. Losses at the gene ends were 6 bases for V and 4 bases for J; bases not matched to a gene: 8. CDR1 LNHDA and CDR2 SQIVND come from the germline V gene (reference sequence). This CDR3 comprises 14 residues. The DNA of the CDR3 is TGTGCCAGTAGCGCCGGGACAGGTCCTTACGAGCAGTACTTC. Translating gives CASSAGTGPYEQYF.

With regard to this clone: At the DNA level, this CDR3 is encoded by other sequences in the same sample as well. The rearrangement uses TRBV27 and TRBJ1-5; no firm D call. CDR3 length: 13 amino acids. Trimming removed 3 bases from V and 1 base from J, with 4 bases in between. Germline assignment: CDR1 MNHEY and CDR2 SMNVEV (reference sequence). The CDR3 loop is CASSLMSNQPQHF. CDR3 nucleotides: TGTGCCAGCAGTTTGATGAGCAATCAGCCCCAGCATTTT.

The CDR3 nucleotides are TGTGCCAGCAGCTTGGATCTGGACACTGAAGCTTTCTTT. This gives the protein CASSLDLDTEAFF. V and J are TRBV5-5 and TRBJ1-1; no clear D gene. Trimming shortened V by 0 bases and J by 3 bases, and 6 bases separated the two germline ends. In germline, CDR1 is SGHKS, CDR2 YYEKEE (reference sequence). The CDR3 loop spans 13 amino acids.

DNA for the CDR3: TGTGCCAGCAGCGTAGCATCTTGGGAGACCCAGTACTTC. Amino acids: CASSVASWETQYF. The rearrangement uses TRBV9 and TRBJ2-5; no clear D gene. This CDR3 spans 13 amino acids. V was trimmed by 0 bases and J by 5 bases, leaving 8 bases between them. Germline V lookup: CDR1 SGDLS, CDR2 YYNGEE.

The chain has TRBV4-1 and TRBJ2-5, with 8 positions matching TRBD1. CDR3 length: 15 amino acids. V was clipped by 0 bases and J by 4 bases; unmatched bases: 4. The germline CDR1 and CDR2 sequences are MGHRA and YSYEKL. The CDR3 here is CASSQDPGGVETQYF. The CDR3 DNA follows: TGCGCCAGCAGCCAAGATCCAGGGGGCGTAGAGACCCAGTACTTC.

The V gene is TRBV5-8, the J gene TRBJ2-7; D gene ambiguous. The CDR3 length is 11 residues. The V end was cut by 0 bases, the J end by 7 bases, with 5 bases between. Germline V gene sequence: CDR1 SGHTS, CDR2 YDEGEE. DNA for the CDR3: TGTGCCAGCAGCTTGGGGTTTGAGCAGTACTTC. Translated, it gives CASSLGFEQYF.

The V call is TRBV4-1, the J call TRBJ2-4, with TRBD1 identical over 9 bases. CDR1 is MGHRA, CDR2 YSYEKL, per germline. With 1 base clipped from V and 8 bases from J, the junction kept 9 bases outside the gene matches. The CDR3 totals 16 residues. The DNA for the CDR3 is TGCGCCAGCAGCCAAGGGGTGGCGGACAGGGGAGACATTCAGTACTTC. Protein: CASSQGVADRGDIQYF.

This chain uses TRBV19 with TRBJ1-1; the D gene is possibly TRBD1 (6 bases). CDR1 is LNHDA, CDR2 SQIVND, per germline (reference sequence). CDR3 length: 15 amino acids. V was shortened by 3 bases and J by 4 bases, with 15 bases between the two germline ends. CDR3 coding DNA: TGTGCCAGTAGTATCCCCCGGGAGGGGGGCACTGAAGCTTTCTTT. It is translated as CASSIPREGGTEAFF.

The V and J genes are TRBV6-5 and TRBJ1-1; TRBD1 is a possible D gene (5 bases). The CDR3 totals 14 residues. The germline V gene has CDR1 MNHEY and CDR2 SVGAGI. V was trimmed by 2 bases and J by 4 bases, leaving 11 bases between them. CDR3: CASSYQGMGTEAFF. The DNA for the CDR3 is TGTGCCAGCAGTTACCAGGGCATGGGCACTGAAGCTTTCTTT.

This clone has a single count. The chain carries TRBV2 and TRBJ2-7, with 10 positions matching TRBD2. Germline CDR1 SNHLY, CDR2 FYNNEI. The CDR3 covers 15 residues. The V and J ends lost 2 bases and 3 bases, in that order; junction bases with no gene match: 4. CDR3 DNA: TGTGCCAGCAGTGAAAGCACTAGCGGGATCTACGAGCAGTACTTC. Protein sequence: CASSESTSGIYEQYF. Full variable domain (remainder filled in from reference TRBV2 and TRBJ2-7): EPEVTQTPSHQVTQMGQEVILRCVPISNHLYFYWYRQILGQKVEFLVSFYNNEISEKSEIFDDQFSVERPDGSNFTLKIRSTKLEDSAMYFCASSESTSGIYEQYFGPGTRLTVT.

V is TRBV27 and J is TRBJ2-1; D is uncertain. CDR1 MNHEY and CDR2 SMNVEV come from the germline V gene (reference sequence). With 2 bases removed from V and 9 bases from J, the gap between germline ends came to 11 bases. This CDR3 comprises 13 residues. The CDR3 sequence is CASSLEGLGEQFF. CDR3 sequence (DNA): TGTGCCAGCAGTTTAGAAGGGTTGGGTGAGCAGTTCTTC.

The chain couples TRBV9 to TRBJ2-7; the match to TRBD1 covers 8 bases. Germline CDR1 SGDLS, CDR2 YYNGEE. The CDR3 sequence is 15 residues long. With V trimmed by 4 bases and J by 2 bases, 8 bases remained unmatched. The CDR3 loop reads CASSPFLGQAYEQYF. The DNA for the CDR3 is TGTGCCAGCAGCCCCTTTTTGGGACAGGCCTACGAGCAGTACTTC.

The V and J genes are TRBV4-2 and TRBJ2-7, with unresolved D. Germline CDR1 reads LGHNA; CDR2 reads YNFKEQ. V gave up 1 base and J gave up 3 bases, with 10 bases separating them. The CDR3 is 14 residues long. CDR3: CASSQGTLLYEQYF. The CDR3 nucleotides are TGTGCCAGCAGCCAAGGCACCCTACTCTACGAGCAGTACTTC.

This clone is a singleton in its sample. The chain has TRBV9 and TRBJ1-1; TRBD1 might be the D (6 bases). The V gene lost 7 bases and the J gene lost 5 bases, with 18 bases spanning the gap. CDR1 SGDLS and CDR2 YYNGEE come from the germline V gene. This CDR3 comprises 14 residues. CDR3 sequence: CASVPQQGRTEAFF. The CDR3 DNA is TGTGCCAGCGTCCCCCAACAGGGTCGAACTGAAGCTTTCTTT.

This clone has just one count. Written as DNA, the CDR3 is TGTGCCAGCAGTTTATCGTACGGGAGCACAGATACGCAGTATTTT. This gives the protein CASSLSYGSTDTQYF. The chain couples TRBV27 to TRBJ2-3; D not resolved. CDR1 and CDR2 (germline): MNHEY, SMNVEV (reference sequence). The CDR3 loop spans 15 amino acids. The V end lost 0 bases, the J end lost 0 bases, and 7 bases lay between the germline ends.

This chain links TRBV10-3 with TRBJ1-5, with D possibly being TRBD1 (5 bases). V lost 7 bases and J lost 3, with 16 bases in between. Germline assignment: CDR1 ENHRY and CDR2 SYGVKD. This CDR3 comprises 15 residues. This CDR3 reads CAITLGVRDNQPQHF. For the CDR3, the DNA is TGTGCCATCACACTAGGGGTGAGAGACAATCAGCCCCAGCATTTT.

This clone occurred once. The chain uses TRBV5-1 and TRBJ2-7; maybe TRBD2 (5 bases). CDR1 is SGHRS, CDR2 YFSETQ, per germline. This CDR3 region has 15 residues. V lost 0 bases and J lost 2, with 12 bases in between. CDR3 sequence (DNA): TGCGCCAGCAGCTTGGGAACTAGTCTTGCCTACGAGCAGTACTTC. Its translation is CASSLGTSLAYEQYF.